This T cell receptor beta chain stems from a study of post-analysis software for immune sequencing data. Study-wide points: Higher frequency in patients than in controls was seen for about five TRBV segments, with TRBV5-6, TRBV5-1 and TRBV20-1 among them. Among multiple sclerosis patients, normalized Chao1 diversity was significantly below that of controls. Samples from one preparation batch, clustered by F measure, grouped strongly together.

About this clonotype itself: The antigen remains undetermined.

CDR1 is SGHDT and CDR2 is YYEEEE in the germline V gene. CDR3 length: 12 residues. Trimming removed 3 bases at V and 5 bases at J, with 6 bases between. Unique molecular identifiers were present in the TCR beta cDNA libraries. The T cell input of 1 to 10 million gave a few hundred thousand cDNA molecules. Each CDR3 protein is one row after TCRdb ran MiXCR on the PCR reads. In the table there are hundreds of thousands of distinct CDR3 sequences, 55% to 60% of which are singletons. Sequences were obtained from blood. This chain links TRBV5-6 with TRBJ2-1; D is ambiguous. The TCR sequence derives from a girl aged 2 to 9 with multiple sclerosis. In DNA, the CDR3 is TGTGCCAGCAGCTACCTGGACAATGAGCAGTTCTTC. It yields the protein CASSYLDNEQFF.